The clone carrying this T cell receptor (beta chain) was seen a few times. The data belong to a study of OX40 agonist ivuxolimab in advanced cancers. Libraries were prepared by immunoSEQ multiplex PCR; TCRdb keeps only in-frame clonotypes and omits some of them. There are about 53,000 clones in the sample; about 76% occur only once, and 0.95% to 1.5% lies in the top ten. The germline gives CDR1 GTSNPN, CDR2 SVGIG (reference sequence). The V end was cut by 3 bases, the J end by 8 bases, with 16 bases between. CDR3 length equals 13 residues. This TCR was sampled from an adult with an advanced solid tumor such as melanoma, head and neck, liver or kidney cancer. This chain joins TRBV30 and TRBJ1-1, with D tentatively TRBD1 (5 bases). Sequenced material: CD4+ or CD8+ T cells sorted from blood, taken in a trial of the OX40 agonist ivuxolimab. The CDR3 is CAWRDRGGDEAFF. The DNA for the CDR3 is TGTGCCTGGAGGGACCGGGGGGGAGACGAAGCTTTCTTT.